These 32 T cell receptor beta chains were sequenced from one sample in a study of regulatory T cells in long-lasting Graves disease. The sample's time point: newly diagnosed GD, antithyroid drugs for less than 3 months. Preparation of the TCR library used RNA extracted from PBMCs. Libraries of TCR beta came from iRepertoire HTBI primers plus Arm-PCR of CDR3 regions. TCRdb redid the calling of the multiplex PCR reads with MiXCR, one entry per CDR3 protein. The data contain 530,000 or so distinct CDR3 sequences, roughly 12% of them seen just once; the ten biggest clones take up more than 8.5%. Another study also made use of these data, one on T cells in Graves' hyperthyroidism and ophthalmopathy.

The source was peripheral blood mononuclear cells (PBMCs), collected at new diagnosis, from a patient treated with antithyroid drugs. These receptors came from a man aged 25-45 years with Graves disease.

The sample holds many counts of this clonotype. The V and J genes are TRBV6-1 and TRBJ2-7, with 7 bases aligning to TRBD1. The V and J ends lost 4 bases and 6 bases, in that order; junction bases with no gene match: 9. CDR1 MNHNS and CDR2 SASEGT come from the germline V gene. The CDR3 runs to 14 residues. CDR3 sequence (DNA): TGTGCCAGCAGTGGGGCCGGACAGGTTATCGAGCAGTACTTC. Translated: CASSGAGQVIEQYF.

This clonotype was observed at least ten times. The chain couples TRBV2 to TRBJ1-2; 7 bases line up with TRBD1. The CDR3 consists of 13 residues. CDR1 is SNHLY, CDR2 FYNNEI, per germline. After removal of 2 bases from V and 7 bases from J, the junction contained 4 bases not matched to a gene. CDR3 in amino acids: CASSERGRSGYTF. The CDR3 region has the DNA TGTGCCAGCAGTGAAAGGGGGCGCTCTGGCTACACCTTC.

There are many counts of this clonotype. This CDR3 reads CASSLTAEETQYF. Here the CDR3 DNA reads TGTGCCAGCAGCTTAACAGCGGAAGAGACCCAGTACTTC. The rearrangement uses TRBV11-2 and TRBJ2-5; tentatively, D is TRBD2 (5 bases). This CDR3 comprises 13 residues. CDR1 and CDR2 (germline): SGHAT, FQNNGV. Trimming left V 2 bases short and J 3 bases short, with 7 bases between.

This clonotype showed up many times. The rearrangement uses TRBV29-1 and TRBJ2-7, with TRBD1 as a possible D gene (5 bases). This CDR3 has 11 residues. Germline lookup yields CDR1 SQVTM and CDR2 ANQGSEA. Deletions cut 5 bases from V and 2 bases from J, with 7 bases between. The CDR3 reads CSVQGTYEQYF. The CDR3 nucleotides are TGCAGCGTTCAGGGAACCTACGAGCAGTACTTC.

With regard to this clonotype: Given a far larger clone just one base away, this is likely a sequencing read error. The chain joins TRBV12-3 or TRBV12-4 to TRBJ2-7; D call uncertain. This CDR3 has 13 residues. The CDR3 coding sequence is TGTGCCAGCAGCTTAAGCCGTCTCTACGAGCATTACTTC. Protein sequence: CASSLSRLYEHYF.

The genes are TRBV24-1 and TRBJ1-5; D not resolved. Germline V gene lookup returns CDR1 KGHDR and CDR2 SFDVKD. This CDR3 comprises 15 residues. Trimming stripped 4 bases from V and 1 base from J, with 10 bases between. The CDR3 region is CATSDRRRSNQPQHF. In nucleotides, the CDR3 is TGTGCCACCAGTGACCGGAGACGGAGCAATCAGCCCCAGCATTTT.

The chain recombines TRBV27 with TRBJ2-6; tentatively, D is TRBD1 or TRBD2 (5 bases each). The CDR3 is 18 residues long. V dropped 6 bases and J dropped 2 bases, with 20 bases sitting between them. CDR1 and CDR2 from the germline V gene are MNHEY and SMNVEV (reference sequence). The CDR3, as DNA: TGTGCCAGCAGCTCCGGGACGCACCGTCAGGCTGGGGCCAACGTCCTGACTTTC. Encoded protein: CASSSGTHRQAGANVLTF. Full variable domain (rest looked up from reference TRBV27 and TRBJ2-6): EAQVTQNPRYLITVTGKKLTVTCSQNMNHEYMSWYRQDPGLGLRQIYYSMNVEVTDKGDVPEGYKVSRKEKRNFPLILESPSPNQTSLYFCASSSGTHRQAGANVLTFGAGSRLTVL.

The DNA of the CDR3 is TGTGCCAGCAGCAAGACAGGGACCGGGGAGCTGTTTTTT. It specifies CASSKTGTGELFF. The chain couples TRBV6-4 to TRBJ2-2; 7 positions agree with TRBD1. Looked up from germline, CDR1 is MRHNA and CDR2 is SNTAGT. The J segment lost 5 bases and the V segment lost 6 bases, leaving 3 bases of the junction unmatched. The CDR3 runs 13 residues.

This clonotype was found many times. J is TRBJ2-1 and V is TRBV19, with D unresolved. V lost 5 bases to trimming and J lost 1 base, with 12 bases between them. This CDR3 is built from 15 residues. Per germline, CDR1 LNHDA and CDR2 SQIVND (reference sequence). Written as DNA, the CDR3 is TGTGCCAGTAGTTCAGTAGCCTCATCCTACAATGAGCAGTTCTTC. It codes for CASSSVASSYNEQFF.

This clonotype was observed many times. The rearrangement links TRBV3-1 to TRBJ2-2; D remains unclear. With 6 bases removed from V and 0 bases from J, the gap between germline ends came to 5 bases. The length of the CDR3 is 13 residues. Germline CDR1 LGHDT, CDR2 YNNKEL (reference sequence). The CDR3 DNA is TGTGCCAGCAGTACAGCGAACACCGGGGAGCTGTTTTTT. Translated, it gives CASSTANTGELFF. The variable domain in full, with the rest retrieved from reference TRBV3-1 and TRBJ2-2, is DTAVSQTPKYLVTQMGNDKSIKCEQNLGHDTMYWYKQDSKKFLKIMFSYNNKELIINETVPNRFSPKSPDKAHLNLHINSLELGDSAVYFCASSTANTGELFFGEGSRLTVL.

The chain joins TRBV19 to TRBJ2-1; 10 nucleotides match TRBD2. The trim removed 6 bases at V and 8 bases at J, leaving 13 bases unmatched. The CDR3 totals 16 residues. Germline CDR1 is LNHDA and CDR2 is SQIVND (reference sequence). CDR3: CASRLGPVAGGDEQFF. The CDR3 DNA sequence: TGTGCCAGTAGGCTTGGACCCGTAGCGGGAGGTGATGAGCAGTTCTTC.

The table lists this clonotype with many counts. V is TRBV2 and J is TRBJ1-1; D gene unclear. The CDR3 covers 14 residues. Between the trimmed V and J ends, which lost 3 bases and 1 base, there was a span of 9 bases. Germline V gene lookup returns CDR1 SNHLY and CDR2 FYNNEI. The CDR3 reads CASSDLITNTEAFF. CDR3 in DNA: TGTGCCAGCAGTGATCTAATAACGAACACTGAAGCTTTCTTT.

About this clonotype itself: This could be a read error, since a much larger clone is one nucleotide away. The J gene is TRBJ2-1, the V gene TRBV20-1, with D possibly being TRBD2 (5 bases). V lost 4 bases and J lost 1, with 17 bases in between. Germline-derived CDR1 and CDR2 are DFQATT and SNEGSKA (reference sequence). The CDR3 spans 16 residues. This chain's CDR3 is CSAKSGEGTSYNEQFF. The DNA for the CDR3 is TGCAGTGCTAAAAGCGGAGAGGGTACTTCCTACAATGAGCAGTTCTTC.

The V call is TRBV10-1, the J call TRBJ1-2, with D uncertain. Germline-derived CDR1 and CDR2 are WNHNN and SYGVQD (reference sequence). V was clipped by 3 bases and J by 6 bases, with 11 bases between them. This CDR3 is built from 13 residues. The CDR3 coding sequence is TGCGCCAGCAGTGACACGGTGGGAGATGGCTACACCTTC. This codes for CASSDTVGDGYTF.

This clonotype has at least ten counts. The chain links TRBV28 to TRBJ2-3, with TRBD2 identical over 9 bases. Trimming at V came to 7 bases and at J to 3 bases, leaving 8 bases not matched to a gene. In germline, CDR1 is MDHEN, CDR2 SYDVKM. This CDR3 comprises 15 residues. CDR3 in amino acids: CASTISGSGTDTQYF. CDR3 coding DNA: TGTGCCAGCACCATTAGCGGGAGCGGGACAGATACGCAGTATTTT.

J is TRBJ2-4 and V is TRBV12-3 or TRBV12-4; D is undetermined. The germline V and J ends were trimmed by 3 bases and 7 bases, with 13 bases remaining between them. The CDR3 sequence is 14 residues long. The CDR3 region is CASSFFGSENIQYF. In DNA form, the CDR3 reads TGTGCCAGCAGTTTTTTCGGGTCGGAGAACATTCAGTACTTC.

The CDR3: CASSWAGDQPQHF. DNA of the CDR3: TGTGCCAGCAGCTGGGCAGGGGATCAGCCCCAGCATTTT. The rearrangement uses TRBV5-8 and TRBJ1-5; D perhaps matches TRBD1 (6 bases). V was shortened by 3 bases and J by 5 bases, with 9 bases between the two germline ends. The germline CDR1 and CDR2 sequences are SGHTS and YDEGEE. The CDR3 spans 13 residues.

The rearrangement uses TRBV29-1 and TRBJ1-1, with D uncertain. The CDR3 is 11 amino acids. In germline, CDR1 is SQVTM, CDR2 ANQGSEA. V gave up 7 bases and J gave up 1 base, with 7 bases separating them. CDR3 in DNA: TGCAGCGCCGACAAGAACACTGAAGCTTTCTTT. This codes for CSADKNTEAFF.

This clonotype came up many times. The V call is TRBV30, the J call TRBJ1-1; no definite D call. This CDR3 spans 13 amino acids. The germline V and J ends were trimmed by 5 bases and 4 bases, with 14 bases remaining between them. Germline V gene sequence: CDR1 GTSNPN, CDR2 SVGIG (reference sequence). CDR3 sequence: CAWGLAQATEAFF. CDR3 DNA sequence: TGTGCCTGGGGGTTGGCTCAGGCCACTGAAGCTTTCTTT.

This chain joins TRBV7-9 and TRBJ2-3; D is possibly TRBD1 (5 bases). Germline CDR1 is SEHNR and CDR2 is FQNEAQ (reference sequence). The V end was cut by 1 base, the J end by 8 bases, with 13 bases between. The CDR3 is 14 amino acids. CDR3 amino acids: CASSLVVTEGTQYF. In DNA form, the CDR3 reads TGTGCCAGCAGCTTAGTGGTGACAGAAGGTACGCAGTATTTT.

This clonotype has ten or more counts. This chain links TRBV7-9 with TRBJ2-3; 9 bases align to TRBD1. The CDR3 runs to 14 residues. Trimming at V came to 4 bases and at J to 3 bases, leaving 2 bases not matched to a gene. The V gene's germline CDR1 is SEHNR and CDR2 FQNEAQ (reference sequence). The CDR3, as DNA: TGTGCCAGCAGCTCCGGGACAGGGACAGATACGCAGTATTTT. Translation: CASSSGTGTDTQYF.

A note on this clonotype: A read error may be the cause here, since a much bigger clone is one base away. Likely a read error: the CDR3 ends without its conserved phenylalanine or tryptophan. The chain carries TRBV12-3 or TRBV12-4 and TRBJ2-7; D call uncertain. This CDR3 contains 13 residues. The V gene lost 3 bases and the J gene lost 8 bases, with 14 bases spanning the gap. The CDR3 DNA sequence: TGTGCCAGCAGTTTTTCAGATGCCGGCAAGCAGTACCTC. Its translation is CASSFSDAGKQYL.

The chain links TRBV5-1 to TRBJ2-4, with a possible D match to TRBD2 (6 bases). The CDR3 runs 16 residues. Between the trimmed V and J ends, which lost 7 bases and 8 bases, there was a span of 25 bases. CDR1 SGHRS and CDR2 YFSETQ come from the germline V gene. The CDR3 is CASCRGTGGGKDIQYF. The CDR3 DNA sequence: TGCGCCAGCTGCCGGGGGACGGGTGGTGGGAAAGACATTCAGTACTTC.

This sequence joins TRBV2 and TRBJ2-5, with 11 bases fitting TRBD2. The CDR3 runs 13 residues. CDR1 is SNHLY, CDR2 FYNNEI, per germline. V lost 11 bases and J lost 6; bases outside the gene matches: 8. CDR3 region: CAGSSGRRKTQYF. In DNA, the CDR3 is TGTGCCGGGTCTAGCGGGAGGCGGAAGACCCAGTACTTC.

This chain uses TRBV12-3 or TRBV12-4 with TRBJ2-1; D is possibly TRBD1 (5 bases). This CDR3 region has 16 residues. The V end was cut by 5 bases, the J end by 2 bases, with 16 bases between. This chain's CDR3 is CASSPVDPDTYNEQFF. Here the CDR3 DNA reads TGTGCCAGCAGTCCCGTGGACCCGGACACCTACAATGAGCAGTTCTTC.

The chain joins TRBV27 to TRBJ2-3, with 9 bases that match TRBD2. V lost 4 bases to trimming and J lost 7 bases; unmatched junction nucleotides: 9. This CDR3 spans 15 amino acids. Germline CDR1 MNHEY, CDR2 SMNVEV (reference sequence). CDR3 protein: CASSYGTSPSNTQYF. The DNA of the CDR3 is TGTGCCAGCAGTTACGGGACTAGCCCATCGAATACGCAGTATTTT.

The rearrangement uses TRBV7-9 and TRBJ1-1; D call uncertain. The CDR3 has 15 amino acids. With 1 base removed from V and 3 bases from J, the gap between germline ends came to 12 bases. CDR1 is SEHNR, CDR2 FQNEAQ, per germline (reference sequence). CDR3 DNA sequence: TGTGCCAGCAGCTTAGTAGGCAGAACCCACACTGAAGCTTTCTTT. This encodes CASSLVGRTHTEAFF.

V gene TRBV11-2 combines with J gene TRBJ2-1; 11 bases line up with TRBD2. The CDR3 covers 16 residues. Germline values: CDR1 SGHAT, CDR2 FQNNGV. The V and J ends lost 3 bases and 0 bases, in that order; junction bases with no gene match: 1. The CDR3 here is CASSFLAGGSYNEQFF. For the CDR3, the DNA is TGTGCCAGCAGCTTCCTAGCGGGAGGCTCCTACAATGAGCAGTTCTTC.

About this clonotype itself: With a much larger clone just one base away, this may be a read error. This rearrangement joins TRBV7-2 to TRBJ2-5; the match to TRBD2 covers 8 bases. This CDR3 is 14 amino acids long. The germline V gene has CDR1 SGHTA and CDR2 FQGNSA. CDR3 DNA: TGTGCCAGCAGCTTACCCGGAGCGGGGGAGACCCAGCACTTC. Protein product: CASSLPGAGETQHF.

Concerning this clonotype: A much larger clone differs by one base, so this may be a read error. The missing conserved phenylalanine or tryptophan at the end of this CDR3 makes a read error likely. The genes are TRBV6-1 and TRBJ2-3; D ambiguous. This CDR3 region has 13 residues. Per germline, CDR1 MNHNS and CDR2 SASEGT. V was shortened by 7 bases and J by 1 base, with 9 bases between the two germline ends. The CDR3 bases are TGTGCCAGCACCGTGGCGGGCACAGATACGCAGTATTCT. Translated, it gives CASTVAGTDTQYS.

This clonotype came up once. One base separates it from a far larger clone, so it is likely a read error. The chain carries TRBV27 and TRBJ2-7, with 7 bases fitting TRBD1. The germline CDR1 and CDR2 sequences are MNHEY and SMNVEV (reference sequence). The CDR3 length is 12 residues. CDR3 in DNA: TGTGCCAGCAGGGGACAGTCCTACGGGCAGTACTTC. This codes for CASRGQSYGQYF.

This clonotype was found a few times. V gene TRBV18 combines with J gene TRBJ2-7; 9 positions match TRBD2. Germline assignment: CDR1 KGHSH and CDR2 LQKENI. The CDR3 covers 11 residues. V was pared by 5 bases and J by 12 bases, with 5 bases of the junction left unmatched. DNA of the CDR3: TGTGCCAGCTCATCTACTAGCGGGCTGTACTTC. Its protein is CASSSTSGLYF.